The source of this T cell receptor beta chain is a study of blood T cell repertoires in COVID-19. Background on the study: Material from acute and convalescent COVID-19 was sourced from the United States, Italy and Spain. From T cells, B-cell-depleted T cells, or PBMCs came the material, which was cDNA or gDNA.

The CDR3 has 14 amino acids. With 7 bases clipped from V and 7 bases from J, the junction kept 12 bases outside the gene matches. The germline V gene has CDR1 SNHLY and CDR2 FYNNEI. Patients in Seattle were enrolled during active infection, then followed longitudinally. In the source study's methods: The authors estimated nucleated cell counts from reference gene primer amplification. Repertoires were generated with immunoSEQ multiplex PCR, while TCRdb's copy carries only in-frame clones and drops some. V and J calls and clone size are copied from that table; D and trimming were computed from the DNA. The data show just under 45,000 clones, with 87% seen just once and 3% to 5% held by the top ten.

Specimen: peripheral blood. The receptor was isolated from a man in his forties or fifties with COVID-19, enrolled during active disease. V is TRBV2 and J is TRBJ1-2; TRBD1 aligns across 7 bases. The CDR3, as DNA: TGTGCCAGCATCCTAGGACAGGCCGTCGGTGGCTACACCTTC. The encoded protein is CASILGQAVGGYTF.